The clone carrying this T cell receptor (beta chain) was recorded at least ten times. Its antigen is not identified. This specimen comes from a study of CD8 T cells in ankylosing spondylitis. Study outcomes and limitations: The disease-linked clones had a CD8+ phenotype and low blood frequencies. A motif in TCR beta, a set of about 8 highly homologous variants, appeared characteristic of ankylosing spondylitis blood. Earlier work had already found some motif variants in reactive arthritis synovial fluid and blood.

It was by quantitative 5'-RACE with molecular barcodes that TCR beta libraries were made. TCRdb re-derived calls from the 5' RACE reads in MiXCR, one entry per CDR3 protein. The sample has some 130,000 distinct CDR3 sequences, 5.5% to 7.5% seen once; the top ten hold roughly an eighth. This CDR3 is 15 amino acids long. Germline trimming cut 1 base from V and 6 bases from J; bases unmatched to any gene: 4. The germline V gene has CDR1 MGHRA and CDR2 YSYEKL. This TCR was sampled from a female donor with ankylosing spondylitis or in good health (not recorded which). The sequencing sample was made of blood, either unsorted or a sorted T cell fraction (not recorded which). The rearrangement links TRBV4-1 to TRBJ2-3; 10 bases line up with TRBD1. DNA for the CDR3: TGCGCCAGCAGCCAAGTGGGACAGGGGTTGGATACGCAGTATTTT. Protein product: CASSQVGQGLDTQYF.